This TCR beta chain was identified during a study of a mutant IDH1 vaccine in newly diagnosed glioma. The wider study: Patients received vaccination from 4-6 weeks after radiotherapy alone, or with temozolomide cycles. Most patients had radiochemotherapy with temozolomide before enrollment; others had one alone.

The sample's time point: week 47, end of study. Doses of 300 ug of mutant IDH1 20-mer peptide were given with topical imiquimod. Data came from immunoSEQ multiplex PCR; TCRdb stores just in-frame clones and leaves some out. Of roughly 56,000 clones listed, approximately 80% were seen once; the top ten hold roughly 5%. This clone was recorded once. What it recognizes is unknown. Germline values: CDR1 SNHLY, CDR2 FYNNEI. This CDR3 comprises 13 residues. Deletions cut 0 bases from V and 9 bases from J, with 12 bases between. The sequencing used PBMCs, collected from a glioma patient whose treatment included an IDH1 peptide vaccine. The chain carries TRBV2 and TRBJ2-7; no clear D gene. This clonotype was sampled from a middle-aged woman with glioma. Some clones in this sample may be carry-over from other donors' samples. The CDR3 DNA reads TGTGCCAGCAGTGAAGCGGGTCTGCTCGGGCAGTACTTC. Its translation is CASSEAGLLGQYF.